Listed below are T cell receptor beta chains from one sample, sequenced in a study of blood T cell repertoires in COVID-19. Sequencing used immunoSEQ multiplex PCR; TCRdb keeps in-frame clones, though not all of them. Counted here are just over 75,000 clones, over 80% occurring once; the ten biggest clones make up 3% to 4.5%. Sample: peripheral blood. These receptors were obtained from a man between 50 and 59 years old with acute or convalescent COVID-19. The CDR3 runs from the conserved cysteine through the conserved F or W. The order of the fields is CDR3 protein, V gene, J gene.

CASRTGSSSPLHF,TRBV6-6,TRBJ1-6
CASSLLASGVYEQYF,TRBV7-8,TRBJ2-7
CASSSSMGLAGGEQFF,TRBV19,TRBJ2-1
CASSQVSGGTDTQYF,TRBV4-1,TRBJ2-3
CASSPGQGEGYTF,TRBV5-1,TRBJ1-2
CAWSVLGQVISGANVLTF,TRBV30,TRBJ2-6
CATQTGPSGSPRYNEQFF,TRBV27,TRBJ2-1
CASSKSPSTNEKLFF,TRBV9,TRBJ1-4
CASSPGAAESPLHF,TRBV3-1/TRBV3-2,TRBJ1-6
CASSQDNQGVDEQYF,TRBV4-3,TRBJ2-7
CASSLGPPAGVFYNEQFF,TRBV7-9,TRBJ2-1
CASSPPRLAGVETQYF,TRBV5-4,TRBJ2-5
CASSRQGDTQYF,TRBV11-2,TRBJ2-3
CASSQGQRRGEKLFF,TRBV14,TRBJ1-4
CASSLVLGTGSDNEQFF,TRBV11-2,TRBJ2-1
CSVEVGQGSYTF,TRBV29-1,TRBJ1-2
CASSYGGQEGAYEQYF,TRBV6-2/TRBV6-3,TRBJ2-7
CASSQAWGQPNEKLFF,TRBV4-3,TRBJ1-4
CASSLGGQGSGEKLFF,TRBV7-9,TRBJ1-4
CASSPRTGKAGELFF,TRBV3-1/TRBV3-2,TRBJ2-2
CAWSTGVSLHF,TRBV30,TRBJ1-6
CASSPLLSSSGNTIYF,TRBV27,TRBJ1-3
CASSLRTEGKLFF,TRBV5-1,TRBJ1-4
CATSQGSYSGNTIYF,TRBV2,TRBJ1-3
CASSFSSGGYEQYF,TRBV5-1,TRBJ2-7
CASSKPGTGSSYNEQFF,TRBV27,TRBJ2-1
CASSSQAASGGQETQYF,TRBV7-2,TRBJ2-5
CASSERPGGTEAFF,TRBV6-1,TRBJ1-1
CASSLASDRGNIQYF,TRBV7-9,TRBJ2-4
CASSGTGYKNIQYF,TRBV19,TRBJ2-4
CASSRQGADGYTF,TRBV19,TRBJ1-2
CAISDQQGVKASGNTIYF,TRBV10-3,TRBJ1-3
CASSQFGAGELFF,TRBV3-1/TRBV3-2,TRBJ2-2
CATSSQGYGYTF,TRBV24-1,TRBJ1-2
CASSSGQGFPYEQYF,TRBV5-1,TRBJ2-7
CASESGGAETQYF,TRBV2,TRBJ2-5
CASSRTRQASQPQHF,TRBV2,TRBJ1-5
CASSLLDSGNTIYF,TRBV6-1,TRBJ1-3
CASSQDPSGGAEAFF,TRBV4-3,TRBJ1-1
CATSDLKDRGDTQYF,TRBV24-1,TRBJ2-3
CASSPGQGSYNEQFF,TRBV7-2,TRBJ2-1
CASSTQGYEQYF,TRBV5-4,TRBJ2-7
CASSLSRAGSSSNSNQPQHF,TRBV28,TRBJ1-5
CASSRGQGTGLAGPNEQFF,TRBV5-4,TRBJ2-1
CASSLLTGLQETQYF,TRBV7-8,TRBJ2-5
CASSLDSIHGYTF,TRBV6-5,TRBJ1-2
CASSWGVYGYTF,TRBV6-2/TRBV6-3,TRBJ1-2
CASSPELAGGRNF,TRBV18,TRBJ2-7
CAPRGRNQPQHF,TRBV24-1,TRBJ1-5
CASKLAGTNEQFF,TRBV19,TRBJ2-1
CASSLLTFGANEKLFF,TRBV28,TRBJ1-4
CASSGQGAHGSPLHF,TRBV5-1,TRBJ1-6
CASSLVAGGPKNEQYF,TRBV7-2,TRBJ2-7
CASSEQGRRNTEAFF,TRBV7-2,TRBJ1-1
CASSPRGLAGIYNEQFF,TRBV7-8,TRBJ2-1
CASRGGDYGYTF,TRBV6-5,TRBJ1-2
CASSYSAGGGPYEQYF,TRBV6-5,TRBJ2-7
CASSPSLAGGRSYNEQFF,TRBV7-8,TRBJ2-1
CASTGQKNNEQFF,TRBV6-5,TRBJ2-1